This T cell receptor beta chain appears in the sequencing data of a study of T-cell memory formation after mild COVID-19. Study at large: TCR clusters were mostly confined to one donor each. The study, taken as a whole, reports: The authors did not confirm SARS-CoV-2 specificity of second-wave clones peaking day 37. There was a balanced CD4/CD8 profile in clones contracting day 15 to 85, and later expanders leaned CD4+. Memory from before infection featured some responding clones, which suggests cross-reactive memory joined.

Concerning this clonotype: The antigen is not known.

The V and J ends lost 4 bases and 2 bases respectively, with 12 bases between them. Germline CDR1 SGHTA, CDR2 FQGTGA. The CDR3 spans 15 residues. One entry per CDR3 protein, called by TCRdb with MiXCR from the 5' RACE reads. The table includes about 450,000 distinct CDR3 sequences, 23% detected once. This clonotype was obtained from an adult woman who had mild COVID-19 (a few samples of this study predate the infection). Cell type and time point are not known. The V gene is TRBV7-3, the J gene TRBJ2-1, with D possibly TRBD2 on 7 matching bases. Sequenced material: PBMCs or a T cell subset sorted from them (not recorded which). CDR3 region: CASSWGLAAYNEQFF. As DNA, the CDR3 is TGTGCCAGCAGCTGGGGGCTAGCGGCCTACAATGAGCAGTTCTTC. Filled out from reference TRBV7-3 and TRBJ2-1, the complete variable domain reads GAGVSQTPSNKVTEKGKYVELRCDPISGHTALYWYRQSLGQGPEFLIYFQGTGAADDSGLPNDRFFAVRPEGSVSTLKIQRTERGDSAVYLCASSWGLAAYNEQFFGPGTRLTVL.